This is a list of T cell receptor beta chains from one sample in a study of CD8 T cells in ankylosing spondylitis. From the 5' RACE reads, TCRdb called clonotypes with MiXCR, one entry per CDR3 protein. The repertoire holds 100,000 to 150,000 distinct CDR3 sequences, 7% seen once, with 9% to 15% in the top ten. The sample was blood, either unsorted or a sorted T cell fraction (not recorded which). These receptors originate from a male donor with ankylosing spondylitis or in good health (not recorded which). Each CDR3 is given with its conserved first and last residue.

CDR3 protein: CSAISPGQGVNGYTF; V gene: TRBV20-1
CDR3 protein: CASSSGGGQQETQYF; V gene: TRBV9
CDR3 protein: CCARDSRLASSEGELFF; V gene: TRBV20-1
CDR3 protein: CSATSGKAEAFF; V gene: TRBV20-1
CDR3 protein: CASSLGGGFYEQYF; V gene: TRBV5-1
CDR3 protein: CASSSSGGFYGYTF; V gene: TRBV5-1
CDR3 protein: CASSPTSGGPPYEQYF; V gene: TRBV5-1
CDR3 protein: CASSQRWGPPGGELFF; V gene: TRBV4-1
CDR3 protein: CAISPGQGSPGTGELFF; V gene: TRBV10-3
CDR3 protein: CSASRGRLDNTGELFF; V gene: TRBV20-1
CDR3 protein: CSVADRGARQPQHF; V gene: TRBV29-1
CDR3 protein: CASSGDGGRGNPNSPLHF; V gene: TRBV5-4
CDR3 protein: CASSLGGLAGVGETQYF; V gene: TRBV7-8
CDR3 protein: CASHPSSVALSYEQYF; V gene: TRBV7-2
CDR3 protein: CASSFNGEAGELFF; V gene: TRBV11-3
CDR3 protein: CASSLGSGTQYF; V gene: TRBV7-2
CDR3 protein: CSARAGTALNEQYF; V gene: TRBV20-1
CDR3 protein: CSASVSGVNTEAFF; V gene: TRBV20-1
CDR3 protein: CASCLMSGGGANPPGELFF; V gene: TRBV12-3/TRBV12-4
CDR3 protein: CASSFSSSGANVLTF; V gene: TRBV5-1
CDR3 protein: CASSSAPDGTYEQYF; V gene: TRBV7-2
CDR3 protein: CASSFPDRSTGELFF; V gene: TRBV5-1
CDR3 protein: CASSLGTPDEQYF; V gene: TRBV5-1
CDR3 protein: CAISESVAGSTDTQYF; V gene: TRBV10-3
CDR3 protein: CASSLVGSRGNEQFF; V gene: TRBV5-1
CDR3 protein: CASSYDGITGELFF; V gene: TRBV6-2/TRBV6-3
CDR3 protein: CASSNSAQETQYF; V gene: TRBV7-2
CDR3 protein: CATSDGPGLAGVTGELFF; V gene: TRBV24-1
CDR3 protein: CASSYSKGGTSSHEQFF; V gene: TRBV6-2/TRBV6-3
CDR3 protein: CASSSPDRGVWETQYF; V gene: TRBV9
CDR3 protein: CASRTPGTGAYNEQFF; V gene: TRBV19
CDR3 protein: CASSLAQGDEKLFF; V gene: TRBV5-1
CDR3 protein: CASTPGGLWTEAFF; V gene: TRBV12-3/TRBV12-4
CDR3 protein: CSAERHMGNTEAFF; V gene: TRBV20-1
CDR3 protein: CASSKWGGSDTGELFF; V gene: TRBV7-2
CDR3 protein: CASGLGSKAQETQYF; V gene: TRBV12-5
CDR3 protein: CASSLGGVNYNEQFF; V gene: TRBV12-3/TRBV12-4
CDR3 protein: CASSQPPWQGEKLFF; V gene: TRBV3-1
CDR3 protein: CASSDGWSSYNSPLHF; V gene: TRBV6-1
CDR3 protein: CASAKGVAASDEQYF; V gene: TRBV6-1
CDR3 protein: CASRTGEPSYGYTF; V gene: TRBV19
CDR3 protein: CASSPPSAGNTGELFF; V gene: TRBV5-1